This TCR beta chain was captured in a study of regulatory T cells in long-lasting Graves disease. Findings and limits, study-wide: The number of shared public clonotypes was higher in persistent patients (roughly 2,800) than new patients (more than 850).

For this clonotype: Antigen unknown.

V lost 4 bases, J lost 3 bases, and 9 bases lay in between. This CDR3 is 12 amino acids long. The V gene's germline CDR1 is GTSNPN and CDR2 SVGIG (reference sequence). Time point specified: persistent/refractory GD, antithyroid drugs over 5 years with positive TRAb. RNA isolated from PBMCs was used to make the TCR library. Arm-PCR of CDR3 regions and iRepertoire HTBI primers were used to build TCR beta libraries. TCRdb called the multiplex PCR reads again in MiXCR, with one record for every CDR3 protein. The sample records 310,000 or so distinct CDR3 sequences, roughly a fifth being singletons. The origin of this receptor is a female donor with Graves disease. Specimen: peripheral blood mononuclear cells (PBMCs), collected when the disease was refractory, from a patient treated with antithyroid drugs. The chain links TRBV30 to TRBJ1-2; maybe TRBD1 (5 bases). CDR3 coding DNA: TGTGCCTGGACAGGGAGCGACTATGGCTACACCTTC. It translates to CAWTGSDYGYTF.